The entry below gives a single T cell receptor (beta chain) sequence along with its context. The sample originates from a study of response to subunit inactivated influenza vaccine. Germline CDR1 SNHLY, CDR2 FYNNEI. Trimming took 1 base from V and 4 from J; bases not matched to a gene: 5. CDR3 length: 16 amino acids. MiXCR, run by TCRdb on the RT-PCR reads, gives a single entry per CDR3 protein. The sample carries around 760,000 distinct CDR3 sequences, about 15% recorded once. The TCR was taken from a man aged 50 or older who received an inactivated influenza vaccine. The chain carries TRBV2 and TRBJ2-1; 9 nucleotides agree with TRBD2. The input for sequencing was PBMCs from blood, taken around 15 days before vaccination. The CDR3 loop is CASSEGLAGTYNEQFF. CDR3 sequence (DNA): TGTGCCAGCAGTGAAGGGCTAGCGGGAACTTACAATGAGCAGTTCTTC.